One and the same sample provided the 10 T cell receptor beta chains below, sequenced in a study of cytomegalovirus exposure and HLA in healthy donors. The primer mix had 60 Vbeta and 13 Jbeta primers. TCRdb's copy holds only in-frame clones and misses some; the assay was immunoSEQ multiplex PCR. The sample contains about 82,000 clones, 84% of which appear only once. Material: PBMCs. Receptor source: a man in his sixties or seventies in good health and CMV-seropositive.

The chain couples TRBV5-1 to TRBJ1-6, with TRBD1 as a possible D gene (6 bases). The germline gives CDR1 SGHRS, CDR2 YFSETQ. V shed 2 bases and J shed 11 bases, with 17 bases lying between them. This CDR3 has 15 residues. The CDR3 coding sequence is TGCGCCAGCAGCTTCCAGGGCAGGGGCGAGACACCCCTCCACTTT. Translation: CASSFQGRGETPLHF.

This clone was counted only a few times. Other DNA sequences in this sample translate to the same CDR3. V and J are TRBV5-1 and TRBJ2-1; the D gene is possibly TRBD1 (6 bases). Germline V gives CDR1 SGHRS, CDR2 YFSETQ. Deletions cut 4 bases from V and 4 bases from J, with 9 bases between. This CDR3 has 13 amino acids. CDR3 nucleotides: TGCGCCAGCAGCCTTGGACAGTACAATGAGCAGTTCTTC. Translation gives CASSLGQYNEQFF.

The chain employs TRBV5-1 and TRBJ2-5; D is possibly TRBD2 (6 bases). CDR1 is SGHRS and CDR2 is YFSETQ in the germline V gene. There are 13 residues in the CDR3. Trimming removed 1 base from V and 3 bases from J, with 7 bases in between. The CDR3 reads CASSLPGEETQYF. The CDR3 DNA reads as TGCGCCAGCAGCTTGCCGGGGGAAGAGACCCAGTACTTC.

The chain carries TRBV19 and TRBJ1-2, with D unclear. Trimming shortened V by 2 bases and J by 2 bases, and 9 bases separated the two germline ends. Germline assignment: CDR1 LNHDA and CDR2 SQIVND (reference sequence). This CDR3 is built from 14 residues. The CDR3 reads CASSIYPRNYGYTF. The CDR3 DNA is TGTGCCAGTAGTATATATCCCAGAAACTATGGCTACACCTTC.

This clone appeared a single time. V usage is TRBV5-1 and J usage is TRBJ2-1; TRBD2 matches 8 bases. V lost 4 bases, J lost 6 bases, and 6 bases stayed unmatched. The V gene's germline CDR1 is SGHRS and CDR2 YFSETQ. The CDR3 has 14 residues. CDR3 sequence reads: CASSSLSGANEQFF. CDR3 in DNA: TGCGCCAGCAGCAGTCTTAGCGGGGCCAATGAGCAGTTCTTC.

This clone was recorded a few times. This sequence joins TRBV6-1 and TRBJ1-6; D is ambiguous. CDR1 MNHNS and CDR2 SASEGT come from the germline V gene. Trimming removed 3 bases at V and 2 bases at J, with 8 bases between. The CDR3 consists of 15 residues. CDR3 amino acids: CASSDVATYNSPLHF. The CDR3, as DNA: TGTGCCAGCAGTGACGTGGCAACCTATAATTCACCCCTCCACTTT.

A note on this clone: The missing conserved phenylalanine or tryptophan at the end of this CDR3 makes a read error likely. V and J are TRBV7-9 and TRBJ1-1; tentative D call: TRBD1 (6 bases). The CDR3 spans 14 residues. Per the germline V gene, CDR1 is SEHNR and CDR2 is FQNEAQ (reference sequence). The germline V and J ends were trimmed by 2 bases and 4 bases, with 11 bases remaining between them. CDR3 residues: CASSLQGPGTEAFV. In DNA form, the CDR3 reads TGTGCCAGCAGCTTACAGGGGCCGGGCACTGAAGCTTTCGTT.

The chain recombines TRBV6-1 with TRBJ2-1, with 9 bases aligning to TRBD2. CDR1 MNHNS and CDR2 SASEGT come from the germline V gene. This CDR3 spans 15 amino acids. V lost 1 base, J lost 8 bases, and 6 bases stayed unmatched. As DNA, the CDR3 is TGTGCCAGCAGTGAAGTTAATAGCGGGAGTGATGAGCAGTTCTTC. Protein: CASSEVNSGSDEQFF.

The chain uses TRBV4-3 and TRBJ1-2; possibly TRBD1 for D (5 bases). V gave up 4 bases and J gave up 4 bases, with 10 bases separating them. Germline V lookup: CDR1 LGHNA, CDR2 YSLEER. CDR3 length equals 13 residues. CDR3 residues: CASSPPGSYGYTF. The CDR3 nucleotides read TGCGCCAGCAGCCCCCCAGGGTCCTATGGCTACACCTTC.

Details on this clone: One end of the junction does not line up with germline, which may come from a read error. The chain combines TRBV28 with TRBJ2-7, with D maybe TRBD1 (6 bases). Per the germline V gene, CDR1 is MDHEN and CDR2 is SYDVKM. This CDR3 is 11 amino acids long. This CDR3 reads CASSLRDTLNF. In DNA form, the CDR3 reads TGTGCCAGCAGTCTCCGGGACACCCTGAACTTC.